This T cell receptor (beta chain) comes out of a study of blood T cell repertoires in COVID-19. Overall study context: Specimens from acute and convalescent COVID-19 originated in the United States, Italy and Spain. PBMCs, B-cell-depleted T cells, or T cells were the source of the cDNA or gDNA that made up the material.

V shed 2 bases, J shed 0 bases, and the junction held 9 bases outside the gene matches. Per the germline V gene, CDR1 is SGHTA and CDR2 is FQGNSA. The CDR3 contains 19 residues. Per the study methods: Researchers report that nucleated cell counts were estimated from reference gene primer amplification. TCRdb's table, derived via immunoSEQ multiplex PCR, lists solely in-frame clones and lacks some. From that table come the V and J calls and clone size; the DNA was used to work out D and trimming. Altogether about 250,000 clones are present, 70% to 90% being singletons, with the ten largest covering roughly 6%. In Seattle, patients joined the study during active infection and were tracked longitudinally.

This sequence originates from a woman in her twenties or thirties with COVID-19, enrolled during active disease. The sequenced sample was peripheral blood. The chain combines TRBV7-2 with TRBJ2-1; 11 bases line up with TRBD2. The CDR3 spells CASSLQLAGAASSYNEQFF. In DNA, the CDR3 is TGTGCCAGCAGCTTACAACTAGCGGGGGCCGCAAGCTCCTACAATGAGCAGTTCTTC.